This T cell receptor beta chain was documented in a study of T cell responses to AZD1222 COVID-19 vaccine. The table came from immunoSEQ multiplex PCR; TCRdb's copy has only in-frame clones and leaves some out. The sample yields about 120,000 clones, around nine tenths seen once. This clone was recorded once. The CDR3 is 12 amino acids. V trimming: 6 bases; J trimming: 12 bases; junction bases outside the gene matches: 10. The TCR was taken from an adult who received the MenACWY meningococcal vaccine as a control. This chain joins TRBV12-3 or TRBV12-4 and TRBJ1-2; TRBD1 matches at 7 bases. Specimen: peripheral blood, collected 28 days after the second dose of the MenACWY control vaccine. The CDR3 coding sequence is TGTGCCAGCAGACTAGGGGGACAGCTAAACACCTTC. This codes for CASRLGGQLNTF.